These 26 T cell receptor beta chains originate from one sample sequenced in a study of identifying expanded T cells in peripheral blood (dated by TCRdb to between 2019 and 2020). The library was obtained by the immunoSEQ multiplex PCR assay. TCRdb provides this immuneACCESS table in a form limited to in-frame rearrangements. Some clones are lacking; in checked studies, under half of them reflect an unresolved V gene, and why the rest are absent is not known. The sample profile shows 90,000 to 110,000 clones; 88% of them were found once. The top ten constitute roughly 7.6% of the sample. What was sequenced was blood. These receptors were obtained from a person aged 18 to 69 in good health.

The chain employs TRBV2 and TRBJ1-5, with 7 bases that match TRBD1. V trimming: 7 bases; J trimming: 6 bases; junction bases outside the gene matches: 21. This CDR3 is built from 18 residues. Germline V CDR1 and CDR2: SNHLY, FYNNEI. CDR3 sequence (DNA): TGTGCCAGCACCCTACTAGGTCCGGGACAGAAGTTAAGTCAGCCCCAGCATTTT. Protein: CASTLLGPGQKLSQPQHF.

The chain carries TRBV6-1 and TRBJ2-1; no clear D gene. The V gene's germline CDR1 is MNHNS and CDR2 SASEGT. V shed 5 bases and J shed 12 bases, with 14 bases lying between them. This CDR3 has 12 residues. The DNA of the CDR3 is TGTGCCAGCAGTCCCCAGGAAGTCCTGCAGTTCTTC. It encodes CASSPQEVLQFF.

This rearrangement joins TRBV7-2 to TRBJ1-5; tentatively, D is TRBD1 (6 bases). The germline CDR1 and CDR2 sequences are SGHTA and FQGNSA. The CDR3 loop spans 16 amino acids. V was shortened by 5 bases and J by 0 bases, with 14 bases between the two germline ends. The CDR3 loop is CASSPPGADSNQPQHF. CDR3 bases: TGTGCCAGCAGCCCACCGGGGGCCGATAGCAATCAGCCCCAGCATTTT.

The chain has TRBV18 and TRBJ2-3; 10 bases align to TRBD1. The CDR3 has 14 amino acids. Germline lookup yields CDR1 KGHSH and CDR2 LQKENI. J gave up 9 bases and V 3 bases, and 6 bases lay outside the gene matches. The CDR3 bases are TGTGCCAGCTCACCCGGGACAGGGGACGTCACGCAGTATTTT. This translates into CASSPGTGDVTQYF.

The J gene is TRBJ2-5, the V gene TRBV5-4; 11 nucleotides line up with TRBD2. The V segment lost 4 bases and the J segment 4 bases; nucleotides outside the gene matches: 6. Per germline, CDR1 SGHNT and CDR2 YYREEE (reference sequence). CDR3 length: 15 amino acids. For the CDR3, the DNA is TGTGCCAGCAGCCTTGGGACTAGCGGCGGAGAGACCCAGTACTTC. Translating it yields CASSLGTSGGETQYF.

The V call is TRBV11-2, the J call TRBJ2-2; D uncertain. V was trimmed by 7 bases and J by 5 bases, leaving 8 bases between them. CDR3 length: 12 amino acids. Germline values: CDR1 SGHAT, CDR2 FQNNGV. CDR3 in DNA: TGTGCCAGCACCCTCCGAACCGGGGAGCTGTTTTTT. Amino acid sequence: CASTLRTGELFF.

This clone showed up just a few times. V and J are TRBV7-3 and TRBJ2-1, with no clear D. Per germline, CDR1 SGHTA and CDR2 FQGTGA. The CDR3 is 14 amino acids. The V end lost 1 base, the J end lost 9 bases, and 13 bases lay between the germline ends. CDR3 sequence: CASSLSPSVGEQFF. The CDR3 coding sequence is TGTGCCAGCAGCTTAAGTCCTAGTGTGGGTGAGCAGTTCTTC.

V gene TRBV4-2 combines with J gene TRBJ1-2; D is possibly TRBD1 (5 bases). Germline V gives CDR1 LGHNA, CDR2 YNFKEQ. Trimming removed 4 bases from V and 5 bases from J, with 17 bases in between. The CDR3 totals 15 residues. The CDR3 spells CASSLEGRRTYGYTF. The CDR3 region has the DNA TGTGCCAGCAGCCTCGAGGGACGCAGGACGTATGGCTACACCTTC.

The V and J genes are TRBV6-1 and TRBJ1-1; D is unresolved. The CDR3 has 14 residues. The V gene lost 0 bases and the J gene lost 4 bases, with 9 bases spanning the gap. The germline V gene has CDR1 MNHNS and CDR2 SASEGT. The CDR3 bases are TGTGCCAGCAGTGAAGCTAAGGGAGGCACTGAAGCTTTCTTT. Residues: CASSEAKGGTEAFF.

J is TRBJ1-2 and V is TRBV6-4; no firm D call. The CDR3 has 15 amino acids. Trimming removed 5 bases from V and 2 bases from J, with 15 bases in between. CDR1 is MRHNA and CDR2 is SNTAGT in the germline V gene. CDR3 in amino acids: CASSKTSDGNYGYTF. In DNA form, the CDR3 reads TGTGCCAGCAGTAAGACCTCAGACGGCAACTATGGCTACACCTTC.

The rearrangement links TRBV6-5 to TRBJ2-2; D remains unclear. Germline V lookup: CDR1 MNHEY, CDR2 SVGAGI. The CDR3 sequence is 14 residues long. V lost 6 bases and J lost 5, with 13 bases in between. CDR3 bases: TGTGCCAGCAGCTCGCCTAGTGGTACCGGGGAGCTGTTTTTT. Translation: CASSSPSGTGELFF.

The chain employs TRBV6-1 and TRBJ1-2; TRBD1 might be the D (5 bases). V was clipped by 6 bases and J by 2 bases, with 13 bases between them. The germline V gene encodes CDR1 MNHNS and CDR2 SASEGT. The CDR3 covers 14 residues. This chain's CDR3 is CASSPREGNYGYTF. The CDR3 DNA reads as TGTGCCAGCAGCCCGAGGGAGGGGAACTATGGCTACACCTTC.

The chain is built from TRBV5-1 and TRBJ2-3; 10 bases fit TRBD2. In germline, CDR1 is SGHRS, CDR2 YFSETQ. Unmatched junction bases numbered 7, after V lost 4 bases and J lost 2 bases. The CDR3 runs to 16 residues. As DNA, the CDR3 is TGCGCCAGCAGCCCGGTACTAGCGGGGTACACAGATACGCAGTATTTT. Protein product: CASSPVLAGYTDTQYF. The full variable domain, with the rest looked up from reference TRBV5-1 and TRBJ2-3, is KAGVTQTPRYLIKTRGQQVTLSCSPISGHRSVSWYQQTPGQGLQFLFEYFSETQRNKGNFPGRFSGRQFSNSRSEMNVSTLELGDSALYLCASSPVLAGYTDTQYFGPGTRLTVL.

This rearrangement joins TRBV11-2 to TRBJ2-5; TRBD2 agrees at 8 bases. Per germline, CDR1 SGHAT and CDR2 FQNNGV. The CDR3 runs to 15 residues. J was trimmed by 5 bases and V by 3 bases; bases with no gene match: 8. The CDR3 loop reads CASSFNKGLVETQYF. CDR3 coding DNA: TGTGCCAGCAGCTTCAATAAGGGACTAGTGGAGACCCAGTACTTC.

The genes are TRBV18 and TRBJ2-5; D gene unclear. The CDR3 extends over 13 amino acids. Per germline, CDR1 KGHSH and CDR2 LQKENI. Trimming removed 3 bases at V and 3 bases at J, with 8 bases between. The CDR3 nucleotides are TGTGCCAGCTCACCTGGCTACAAAGAGACCCAGTACTTC. Translation gives CASSPGYKETQYF.

J is TRBJ1-1 and V is TRBV5-8, with 9 nucleotides matching TRBD1. Trimming took 1 base from V and 1 from J; bases not matched to a gene: 2. The germline V gene encodes CDR1 SGHTS and CDR2 YDEGEE. This CDR3 has 15 residues. Written as DNA, the CDR3 is TGTGCCAGCAGCTTGTGGGGACAGGGGAACACTGAAGCTTTCTTT. This encodes CASSLWGQGNTEAFF.

The V gene is TRBV5-1, the J gene TRBJ2-3, with a possible D match to TRBD2 (7 bases). Looked up from germline, CDR1 is SGHRS and CDR2 is YFSETQ. There are 15 residues in the CDR3. Trimming removed 4 bases at V and 5 bases at J, with 17 bases between. The CDR3 DNA reads TGCGCCAGCAGCATTGCACAGGGAGGGGTAGATACGCAGTATTTT. Its translation: CASSIAQGGVDTQYF.

The CDR3 DNA follows: TGTGCCAGCAGCTTAGTGCAGAATGAAAAACTGTTTTTT. It codes for CASSLVQNEKLFF. The chain recombines TRBV7-2 with TRBJ1-4; D ambiguous. Germline V gene data show CDR1 as SGHTA and CDR2 as FQGNSA. Between the trimmed V and J ends, which lost 1 base and 5 bases, there was a span of 5 bases. The CDR3 is made up of 13 amino acids.

The J gene is TRBJ2-2, the V gene TRBV5-6; TRBD1 might be the D (5 bases). V was cut by 4 bases and J by 5 bases, with 12 bases left in between. The CDR3 spans 14 residues. Germline V gene data show CDR1 as SGHDT and CDR2 as YYEEEE. CDR3 loop: CASSRFQGTGELFF. The CDR3 nucleotides read TGTGCCAGCAGCCGGTTTCAGGGAACCGGGGAGCTGTTTTTT.

This chain connects TRBV5-4 to TRBJ2-7; the D is unclear. Germline V lookup: CDR1 SGHNT, CDR2 YYREEE (reference sequence). The V and J ends lost 0 bases and 2 bases respectively, with 9 bases between them. CDR3 length: 14 residues. Here the CDR3 DNA reads TGTGCCAGCAGCTTGGACAACCGAGCCTACGAGCAGTACTTC. It specifies CASSLDNRAYEQYF.

The rearrangement joins TRBV5-8 to TRBJ2-1; TRBD2 matches 8 bases. The germline V gene has CDR1 SGHTS and CDR2 YDEGEE. With V trimmed by 2 bases and J by 6 bases, 4 bases remained unmatched. The CDR3 totals 14 residues. CDR3: CASSFQAGVNEQFF. DNA of the CDR3: TGTGCCAGCAGCTTCCAAGCGGGGGTCAATGAGCAGTTCTTC. Full variable domain (outside the CDR3, taken from reference TRBV5-8 and TRBJ2-1): EAGVTQSPTHLIKTRGQQATLRCSPISGHTSVYWYQQALGLGLQFLLWYDEGEERNRGNFPPRFSGRQFPNYSSELNVNALELEDSALYLCASSFQAGVNEQFFGPGTRLTVL.

V gene TRBV9 combines with J gene TRBJ1-1; possible D gene TRBD1, 5 bases. The CDR3 has 12 residues. V was shortened by 3 bases and J by 8 bases, with 11 bases between the two germline ends. Germline V gene lookup returns CDR1 SGDLS and CDR2 YYNGEE. CDR3 in amino acids: CASSGLGGEAFF. In DNA, the CDR3 is TGTGCCAGCAGCGGCTTGGGGGGAGAAGCTTTCTTT.

This sequence joins TRBV6-1 and TRBJ1-1; D unclear. The CDR3 runs 14 residues. The germline CDR1 and CDR2 sequences are MNHNS and SASEGT. V lost 5 bases and J lost 4, with 14 bases in between. CDR3 sequence: CASSPYGETTEAFF. The CDR3 bases are TGTGCCAGCAGTCCATATGGCGAGACCACTGAAGCTTTCTTT.

The V and J genes are TRBV28 and TRBJ1-2; 7 bases line up with TRBD1. The CDR3 is 13 amino acids. The germline V gene has CDR1 MDHEN and CDR2 SYDVKM. The V and J ends lost 6 bases and 5 bases, in that order; junction bases with no gene match: 6. This CDR3 is CASSLTGSYGYTF. The CDR3 region has the DNA TGTGCCAGCAGCCTGACAGGGAGTTATGGCTACACCTTC.

The DNA of the CDR3 is TGTGCCAGTAGCTCAGGACAGGGAGGGACGAACACTGAAGCTTTCTTT. This gives the protein CASSSGQGGTNTEAFF. The chain links TRBV19 to TRBJ1-1, with TRBD1 matching over 8 bases. The CDR3 spans 16 residues. The germline gives CDR1 LNHDA, CDR2 SQIVND (reference sequence). V trimming: 6 bases; J trimming: 1 base; junction bases outside the gene matches: 10.

This chain links TRBV6-5 with TRBJ1-2; TRBD1 matches at 7 bases. V trimming: 5 bases; J trimming: 6 bases; junction bases outside the gene matches: 6. Germline V gene data show CDR1 as MNHEY and CDR2 as SVGAGI. CDR3 length equals 13 residues. CDR3 DNA sequence: TGTGCCAGCAGTACCGGACAGGCCCATGGCTACACCTTC. Amino acid sequence: CASSTGQAHGYTF.